This T cell receptor (beta chain) was retrieved from a study of identical twins. Broader study findings: Invariant T cells like MAIT and iNKT could partly confound the zero-insertion analyses. Twin pairs had excess sharing that was weaker in beta out-of-frame sequences.

A remark on this clonotype: Its antigen is not identified.

The V and J ends lost 4 bases and 4 bases, in that order; junction bases with no gene match: 7. This CDR3 is built from 16 residues. CDR1 and CDR2 (germline): SGHVS, FNYEAQ. From the 5' RACE reads, TCRdb called clonotypes with MiXCR, one entry per CDR3 protein. The table has approximately 240,000 distinct CDR3 sequences, more than 12% seen once. The specimen was memory (CD45RO+) T cells sorted from blood. The gene calls are TRBV7-6 and TRBJ2-1; TRBD2 aligns across 10 bases. The origin of this receptor is a woman between 18 and 29 years old in good health. The CDR3 region has the DNA TGTGCCAGCAGCTCCACCGGACTAGCGGTATACAATGAGCAGTTCTTC. Amino acid sequence: CASSSTGLAVYNEQFF. Full variable domain (outside the CDR3, taken from reference TRBV7-6 and TRBJ2-1): GAGVSQSPRYKVTKRGQDVALRCDPISGHVSLYWYRQALGQGPEFLTYFNYEAQQDKSGLPNDRFSAERPEGSISTLTIQRTEQRDSAMYRCASSSTGLAVYNEQFFGPGTRLTVL.